The clone carrying this TCR beta chain was seen many times. Its antigen is as yet unknown. Regarding time point: newly diagnosed GD, antithyroid drugs for less than 3 months. TCR sequences were obtained from RNA taken from PBMCs. These data come from a study of regulatory T cells in long-lasting Graves disease. The study, taken as a whole, reports: Sample size was small, which may have lowered accuracy. Persistent disease preferred TRBV28, TRBJ1-2 and TRBJ2-5; new disease, TRBV20-1 and TRBJ2-1.

The CDR3 is 18 amino acids. The V end was cut by 0 bases, the J end by 3 bases, with 21 bases between. The germline V gene has CDR1 LGHNA and CDR2 YSLEER. To make TCR beta libraries, researchers used iRepertoire HTBI primers and Arm-PCR of CDR3 regions. In TCRdb, the multiplex PCR reads were re-called with MiXCR into one record per CDR3 protein. The top ten hold around a fifth of the sample, which has 350,000 to 400,000 distinct CDR3 sequences, around 15% seen once. The chain couples TRBV4-3 to TRBJ2-7, with D possibly TRBD1 on 5 matching bases. The sample here was peripheral blood mononuclear cells (PBMCs), taken at new diagnosis, from a patient treated with antithyroid drugs. This sequence was found in a female donor with Graves disease. The CDR3 DNA reads as TGCGCCAGCAGCCAAGATCGATCGGCAGGGCAACTCCTCTACGAGCAGTACTTC. Amino acids: CASSQDRSAGQLLYEQYF.